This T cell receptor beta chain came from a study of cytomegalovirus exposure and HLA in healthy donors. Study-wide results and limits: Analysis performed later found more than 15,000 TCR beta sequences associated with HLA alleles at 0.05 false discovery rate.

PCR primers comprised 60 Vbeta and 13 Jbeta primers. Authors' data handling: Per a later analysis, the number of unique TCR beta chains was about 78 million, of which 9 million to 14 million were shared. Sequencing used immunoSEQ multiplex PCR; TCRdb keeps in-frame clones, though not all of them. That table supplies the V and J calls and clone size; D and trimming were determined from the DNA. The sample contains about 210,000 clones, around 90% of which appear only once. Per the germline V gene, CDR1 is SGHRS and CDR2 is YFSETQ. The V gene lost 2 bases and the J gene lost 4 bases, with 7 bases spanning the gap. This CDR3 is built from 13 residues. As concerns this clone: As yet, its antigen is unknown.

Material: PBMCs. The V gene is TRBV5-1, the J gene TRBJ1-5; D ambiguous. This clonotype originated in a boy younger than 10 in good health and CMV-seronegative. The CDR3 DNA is TGCGCCAGCAGCTTCGGGGATAATCAGCCCCAGCATTTT. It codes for CASSFGDNQPQHF.